This T cell receptor (beta chain) was recorded in a study of T cells in Graves' hyperthyroidism and ophthalmopathy. V shed 3 bases, J shed 5 bases, and the junction held 7 bases outside the gene matches. There are 15 residues in the CDR3. CDR1 GTSNPN and CDR2 SVGIG come from the germline V gene (reference sequence). This clonotype was observed a few times. Template material for amplifying TCR beta CDR3 regions consisted of RNA transcripts. The TCR CDR3 was amplified in a first-round RT-PCR using the HTBI primer set. TCRdb used MiXCR to reprocess the multiplex PCR reads, holding one entry per CDR3 protein. The sample holds 640,000 or so distinct CDR3 sequences, 12% to 15% seen once.

The chain couples TRBV30 to TRBJ1-4; the match to TRBD1 covers 9 bases. Sequences were obtained from blood. The origin of this receptor is a woman in her late teens or twenties with Graves' ophthalmopathy. CDR3 in DNA: TGTGCCTGGAGCCGATCCGGGACAGGGAATGAAAAACTGTTTTTT. Amino acid sequence: CAWSRSGTGNEKLFF.